These 8 T cell receptor beta chains share one sample of origin, sequenced in a study of blood T cells in healthy people across ages. A J-beta primer mix and a sample-barcoded 5' primer were used in a second PCR of about 7 to 12 cycles. MiXCR, run by TCRdb on the 5' RACE reads, gives a single entry per CDR3 protein. The sample includes about 1.4 million distinct CDR3 sequences, almost 60% of them seen just once. The sample comprised blood. These receptors all stem from a man aged 18 to 29 in good health.

The V gene is TRBV5-6, the J gene TRBJ2-7, with D possibly being TRBD1 (6 bases). Per germline, CDR1 SGHDT and CDR2 YYEEEE. The CDR3 is 14 residues long. Trimming left V 2 bases short and J 3 bases short, with 12 bases between. CDR3 loop: CASSFVSDSYEQYF. The CDR3 DNA reads as TGTGCCAGCAGCTTCGTCTCGGACAGCTACGAGCAGTACTTC.

This chain uses TRBV6-5 with TRBJ1-2; the match to TRBD1 covers 8 bases. From germline, CDR1 is MNHEY and CDR2 SVGAGI. This CDR3 has 19 amino acids. The V gene end was trimmed by 1 base and the J gene end by 6 bases; junction bases not matched to a gene: 19. CDR3 bases: TGTGCCAGCAGTTACTTCCTAAAGACAGGGGCCCTTGATTGGGATGGCTACACCTTC. Amino acids: CASSYFLKTGALDWDGYTF.

V usage is TRBV7-2 and J usage is TRBJ2-3, with 10 bases fitting TRBD2. Germline V lookup: CDR1 SGHTA, CDR2 FQGNSA. This CDR3 contains 19 residues. The V and J ends lost 5 bases and 6 bases, in that order; junction bases with no gene match: 20. CDR3 sequence: CASSLSLTGTSAAVDTQYF. In nucleotides, the CDR3 is TGTGCCAGCAGCCTTTCCCTCACCGGGACTAGCGCGGCCGTGGATACGCAGTATTTT. Looking up the rest from reference TRBV7-2 and TRBJ2-3 gives the full variable domain: GAGVSQSPSNKVTEKGKDVELRCDPISGHTALYWYRQSLGQGLEFLIYFQGNSAPDKSGLPSDRFSAERTGGSVSTLTIQRTQQEDSAVYLCASSLSLTGTSAAVDTQYFGPGTRLTVL.

The J gene is TRBJ1-1, the V gene TRBV6-2 or TRBV6-3, with a weak D call TRBD1 (6 bases). CDR1 and CDR2 from the germline V gene are MNHEY and SVGEGT. This CDR3 has 16 residues. Trimming took off 0 bases at V and 1 base at J, with 12 bases between the two ends. The CDR3 DNA sequence: TGTGCCAGCAGTTACTCCGGACAGTTGACGAACACTGAAGCTTTCTTT. Translating gives CASSYSGQLTNTEAFF.

The chain is built from TRBV6-4 and TRBJ2-1; 9 bases match TRBD2. Germline assignment: CDR1 MRHNA and CDR2 SNTAGT. This CDR3 region has 15 residues. The junction had 8 bases not matched to a gene; V was cut back by 4 bases and J by 7 bases. The CDR3 bases are TGTGCCAGCAGTGGGAAAGCGGGAGGTTGGAATGAGCAGTTCTTC. This encodes CASSGKAGGWNEQFF.

The chain is built from TRBV9 and TRBJ2-5; D possibly corresponds to TRBD2 (5 bases). Trimming took 0 bases from V and 5 from J, leaving 11 bases between them. The CDR3 is made up of 14 amino acids. Per germline, CDR1 SGDLS and CDR2 YYNGEE. The CDR3 loop is CASSVAPTRETQYF. CDR3 DNA sequence: TGTGCCAGCAGCGTAGCCCCCACTAGGGAGACCCAGTACTTC.

The gene calls are TRBV13 and TRBJ2-2; 8 positions match TRBD1. CDR1 and CDR2 (germline): PRHDT, FYEKMQ (reference sequence). V lost 1 base to trimming and J lost 0 bases; unmatched junction nucleotides: 1. This CDR3 is 16 amino acids long. CDR3 residues: CASSLEDRANTGELFF. For the CDR3, the DNA is TGTGCCAGCAGCTTAGAGGACAGGGCGAACACCGGGGAGCTGTTTTTT.

This clonotype turned up a few times. The junction does not match germline at one end; this may be a read error. The rearrangement uses TRBV28 and TRBJ1-2, with a possible D match to TRBD1 (6 bases). CDR1 is MDHEN and CDR2 is SYDVKM in the germline V gene. This CDR3 has 15 residues. The CDR3 nucleotides are TGTGCGAGCAGTTCCCGAAACAGGGTTGCCTATGGCTACACCTTC. This translates into CASSSRNRVAYGYTF.